Listed here are 10 T cell receptor beta chains from one sample, sequenced in a study of T cells after yellow fever vaccination. TCRdb analysed the 5' RACE reads with MiXCR anew, one entry per CDR3 protein. The sample holds 300,000 to 400,000 distinct CDR3 sequences; under 5% are singletons and the top ten take 20% to 25%. This specimen consisted of PBMCs, obtained 5 days after the yellow fever booster vaccination. The source is a man younger than 30 who received the YFV17D yellow fever vaccine.

Only a few counts were recorded for this clonotype. V usage is TRBV20-1 and J usage is TRBJ1-5; 9 nucleotides align to TRBD1. Germline CDR1 and CDR2: DFQATT and SNEGSKA (reference sequence). There are 15 residues in the CDR3. V lost 2 bases, J lost 4 bases, and 6 bases stayed unmatched. The CDR3: CSARMGGTGNQPQHF. The CDR3 nucleotides read TGCAGTGCTAGAATGGGTGGGACAGGGAATCAGCCCCAGCATTTT.

This clonotype appeared many times. The rearrangement uses TRBV9 and TRBJ2-4, with unresolved D. The V gene's germline CDR1 is SGDLS and CDR2 YYNGEE. The CDR3 is 15 amino acids. Trimming left V 0 bases short and J 6 bases short, with 13 bases between. CDR3 amino acids: CASSVAYERGNIQYF. The DNA of the CDR3 is TGTGCCAGCAGCGTAGCTTATGAGAGAGGAAACATTCAGTACTTC.

The V gene is TRBV6-6, the J gene TRBJ2-2, with TRBD2 identical over 9 bases. Germline V gene data show CDR1 as MNHNY and CDR2 as SVGAGI (reference sequence). The ends lost 6 bases at V and 6 bases at J; junction bases unmatched: 8. The CDR3 length is 15 residues. CDR3 sequence (DNA): TGTGCCAGCAGAACTGGGGGACTAGCATCCGGGGAGCTGTTTTTT. It codes for CASRTGGLASGELFF.

This clonotype was counted a few times. The chain carries TRBV7-9 and TRBJ2-1, with 11 nucleotides matching TRBD1. Germline lookup yields CDR1 SEHNR and CDR2 FQNEAQ (reference sequence). The trim removed 5 bases at V and 3 bases at J, leaving 12 bases unmatched. The CDR3 consists of 18 residues. The CDR3 bases are TGTGCCAGCAGCCCACAAAAAGTGGACAGGGGGCTCTACAATGAGCAGTTCTTC. The encoded protein is CASSPQKVDRGLYNEQFF. Drawing the rest from reference TRBV7-9 and TRBJ2-1, the complete variable domain is DTGVSQNPRHKITKRGQNVTFRCDPISEHNRLYWYRQTLGQGPEFLTYFQNEAQLEKSRLLSDRFSAERPKGSFSTLEIQRTEQGDSAMYLCASSPQKVDRGLYNEQFFGPGTRLTVL.

The genes are TRBV3-1 and TRBJ2-1, with D tentatively TRBD2 (5 bases). The CDR3 has 16 amino acids. V lost 3 bases, J lost 6 bases, and 18 bases lay in between. Germline V lookup: CDR1 LGHDT, CDR2 YNNKEL (reference sequence). The CDR3 is CASSHGRGYKGNEQFF. CDR3 in DNA: TGTGCCAGCAGCCATGGCCGAGGGTATAAGGGCAATGAGCAGTTCTTC.

This chain uses TRBV4-1 with TRBJ1-1; 10 bases align to TRBD1. The CDR3 has 13 residues. Germline assignment: CDR1 MGHRA and CDR2 YSYEKL. Losses at the gene ends were 7 bases for V and 7 bases for J; bases not matched to a gene: 6. In DNA form, the CDR3 reads TGCGCCAGCACCGGGACAGGGGTGGGTGAAGCTTTCTTT. As protein: CASTGTGVGEAFF.

CDR3 nucleotide sequence: TGTGCCAGCAGTCAGGGACGGCTAGGGACCATATATTTT. Residues: CASSQGRLGTIYF. V usage is TRBV27 and J usage is TRBJ1-3, with D perhaps matching TRBD1 (5 bases). Germline CDR1 is MNHEY and CDR2 is SMNVEV (reference sequence). CDR3 length equals 13 residues. Trimming shortened V by 5 bases and J by 10 bases, and 15 bases separated the two germline ends.

This clonotype has a handful of counts. The CDR3 protein is CSARIDLAGEAYNEQFF. The CDR3 DNA reads TGCAGTGCTAGGATAGACCTAGCGGGCGAGGCCTACAATGAGCAGTTCTTC. V gene TRBV20-1 combines with J gene TRBJ2-1; TRBD2 matches at 8 bases. This CDR3 contains 17 residues. Germline trimming cut 3 bases from V and 2 bases from J; bases unmatched to any gene: 12. Germline V gene data show CDR1 as DFQATT and CDR2 as SNEGSKA (reference sequence).

This clonotype has a handful of counts. The genes are TRBV5-6 and TRBJ2-3, with 7 bases aligning to TRBD2. The CDR3 loop spans 16 amino acids. V lost 1 base and J lost 3; bases outside the gene matches: 8. Germline CDR1 reads SGHDT; CDR2 reads YYEEEE. CDR3: CASSLFVQRGTDTQYF. For the CDR3, the DNA is TGTGCCAGCAGCTTGTTCGTCCAGCGGGGTACAGATACGCAGTATTTT.

This clonotype was picked up many times. V gene TRBV11-2 combines with J gene TRBJ2-5; 8 nucleotides match TRBD2. The V segment lost 5 bases and the J segment 9 bases; nucleotides outside the gene matches: 5. This CDR3 comprises 12 residues. Germline CDR1 is SGHAT and CDR2 is FQNNGV. CDR3 residues: CASSLSGGAQYF. The CDR3 nucleotides are TGTGCCAGCAGCCTCTCGGGGGGGGCCCAGTACTTC.